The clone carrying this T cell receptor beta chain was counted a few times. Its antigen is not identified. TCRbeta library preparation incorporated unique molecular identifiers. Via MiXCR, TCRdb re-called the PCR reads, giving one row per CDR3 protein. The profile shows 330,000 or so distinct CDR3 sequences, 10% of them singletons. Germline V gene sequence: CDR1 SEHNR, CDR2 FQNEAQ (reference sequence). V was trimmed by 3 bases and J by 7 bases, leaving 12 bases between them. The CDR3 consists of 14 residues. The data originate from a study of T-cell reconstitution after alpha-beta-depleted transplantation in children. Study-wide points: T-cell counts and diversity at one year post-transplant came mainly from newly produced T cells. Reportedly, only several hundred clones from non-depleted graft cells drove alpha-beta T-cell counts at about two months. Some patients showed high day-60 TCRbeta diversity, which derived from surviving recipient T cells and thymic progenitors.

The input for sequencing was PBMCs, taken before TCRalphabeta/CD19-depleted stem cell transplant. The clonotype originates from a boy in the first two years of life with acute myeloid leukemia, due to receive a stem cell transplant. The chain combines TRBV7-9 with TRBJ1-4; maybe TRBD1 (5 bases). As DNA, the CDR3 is TGTGCCAGCAGCTTGGGACTAGCGGGTGAAAAACTGTTTTTT. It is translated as CASSLGLAGEKLFF.